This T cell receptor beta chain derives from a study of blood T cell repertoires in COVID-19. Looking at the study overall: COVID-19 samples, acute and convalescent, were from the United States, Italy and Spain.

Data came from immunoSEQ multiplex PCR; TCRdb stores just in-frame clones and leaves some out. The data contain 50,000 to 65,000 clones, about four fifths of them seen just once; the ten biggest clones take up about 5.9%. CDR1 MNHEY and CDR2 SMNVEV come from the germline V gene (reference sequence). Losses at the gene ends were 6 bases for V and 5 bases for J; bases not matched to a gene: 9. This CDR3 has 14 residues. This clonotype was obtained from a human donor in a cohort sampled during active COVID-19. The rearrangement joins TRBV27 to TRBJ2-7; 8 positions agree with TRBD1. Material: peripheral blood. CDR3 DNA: TGTGCCAGCAGCCGACAGGGGAGCACCAACGAGCAGTACTTC. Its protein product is CASSRQGSTNEQYF.